The rows below give T cell receptor beta chains drawn from one sample of a study of CD8+ T cells in alopecia areata. Sequencing was performed with immunoSEQ multiplex PCR; in TCRdb, only in-frame clones are kept and a portion is missing. The repertoire has approximately 180,000 clones, under 80% of them found once; the top ten carry 1.3%. The source was CD4+ T cells sorted from blood, collected between weeks 49 and 50, from a patient treated with tofacitinib. These receptors were taken from a human donor with alopecia areata. Each CDR3 is given with its conserved first and last residue. Each record gives: J gene, clone size, V gene, D gene, CDR3 protein, CDR3 DNA. D genes are given only for firm matches. Rows may omit the clone size; those that give it use once, few, many or a size class.

j_call: TRBJ2-3
clone_size: NA
v_call: TRBV29-1
d_call: NA
cdr3_aa: CSVDNVMADTQYF
cdr3_nt: TGCAGCGTTGATAATGTGATGGCAGATACGCAGTATTTT

j_call: TRBJ1-1
clone_size: NA
v_call: TRBV5-1
d_call: NA
cdr3_aa: CASSRTTSLETEAFF
cdr3_nt: TGCGCCAGCAGCCGAACTACGTCACTTGAGACTGAAGCTTTCTTT

j_call: TRBJ2-1
clone_size: NA
v_call: TRBV4-3
d_call: NA
cdr3_aa: CASSQDPRHNEQFF
cdr3_nt: TGCGCCAGCAGCCAAGACCCCAGACACAATGAGCAGTTCTTC

j_call: TRBJ2-7
clone_size: NA
v_call: TRBV29-1
d_call: TRBD1
cdr3_aa: CSAGTGIDEQYF
cdr3_nt: TGCAGCGCTGGGACAGGGATCGACGAGCAGTACTTC

j_call: TRBJ2-1
clone_size: NA
v_call: TRBV11-2
d_call: TRBD2
cdr3_aa: CASSPGLAGYEQFF
cdr3_nt: TGTGCCAGCAGCCCGGGACTAGCGGGGTATGAGCAGTTCTTC

j_call: TRBJ1-2
clone_size: NA
v_call: TRBV9
d_call: NA
cdr3_aa: CASSPGVTYGYTF
cdr3_nt: TGTGCCAGCAGTCCGGGGGTGACCTATGGCTACACCTTC

j_call: TRBJ1-5
clone_size: NA
v_call: TRBV6-6
d_call: TRBD1
cdr3_aa: CASSYGTGGGNQPQHF
cdr3_nt: TGTGCCAGCAGTTACGGGACAGGGGGCGGCAATCAGCCCCAGCATTTT

j_call: TRBJ1-4
clone_size: NA
v_call: TRBV29-1
d_call: NA
cdr3_aa: CSVEDRMGEKLFF
cdr3_nt: TGCAGCGTTGAAGATCGTATGGGCGAAAAACTGTTTTTT

j_call: TRBJ2-3
clone_size: few
v_call: TRBV7-6
d_call: NA
cdr3_aa: CASSPQNLQYTDTQYF
cdr3_nt: TGTGCCAGCAGCCCACAGAATCTCCAGTACACAGATACGCAGTATTTT

j_call: TRBJ2-5
clone_size: NA
v_call: TRBV10-3
d_call: NA
cdr3_aa: CAISATMGETQYF
cdr3_nt: TGTGCCATCAGTGCTACAATGGGAGAGACCCAGTACTTC

j_call: TRBJ1-2
clone_size: few
v_call: TRBV30
d_call: NA
cdr3_aa: CAWSVAGGYTF
cdr3_nt: TGTGCCTGGAGTGTAGCTGGGGGCTACACCTTC

j_call: TRBJ1-6
clone_size: NA
v_call: TRBV25-1
d_call: NA
cdr3_aa: CASSKTANGNSPLHF
cdr3_nt: TGTGCCAGCAGTAAGACCGCCAACGGGAATTCACCCCTCCACTTT

j_call: TRBJ1-1
clone_size: few
v_call: TRBV9
d_call: NA
cdr3_aa: CASSVADNTEAFF
cdr3_nt: TGTGCCAGCAGCGTAGCCGATAACACTGAAGCTTTCTTT

j_call: TRBJ1-5
clone_size: NA
v_call: TRBV7-9
d_call: NA
cdr3_aa: CASSLDSNQPQHF
cdr3_nt: TGTGCCAGCAGCTTGGACAGCAATCAGCCCCAGCATTTT

j_call: TRBJ1-6
clone_size: NA
v_call: TRBV2
d_call: NA
cdr3_aa: CASSGDSNSPLHF
cdr3_nt: TGTGCCAGCAGTGGCGACAGTAATTCACCCCTCCACTTT

j_call: TRBJ2-1
clone_size: NA
v_call: TRBV5-6
d_call: NA
cdr3_aa: CASSSGDRSYNEQFF
cdr3_nt: TGTGCCAGCTCGTCGGGAGATAGGTCCTACAATGAGCAGTTCTTC

j_call: TRBJ2-3
clone_size: few
v_call: TRBV29-1
d_call: NA
cdr3_aa: CSVLLTASSTDTQYF
cdr3_nt: TGCAGCGTGCTCTTAACAGCCTCTAGCACAGATACGCAGTATTTT

j_call: TRBJ1-1
clone_size: few
v_call: TRBV7-9
d_call: NA
cdr3_aa: CASSSSLNTEAFF
cdr3_nt: TGTGCCAGCAGCTCCTCTCTGAACACTGAAGCTTTCTTT

j_call: TRBJ1-1
clone_size: NA
v_call: TRBV6-1
d_call: NA
cdr3_aa: CASSPGQRTEAFF
cdr3_nt: TGTGCCAGCAGTCCTGGACAACGTACTGAAGCTTTCTTT

j_call: TRBJ2-3
clone_size: NA
v_call: TRBV5-1
d_call: NA
cdr3_aa: CASSLVKLGTADTQYF
cdr3_nt: TGCGCCAGCAGCTTGGTAAAGCTAGGGACCGCAGATACGCAGTATTTT

j_call: TRBJ1-2
clone_size: NA
v_call: TRBV30
d_call: NA
cdr3_aa: CAWRRSNYGYTF
cdr3_nt: TGTGCCTGGAGGAGGAGTAACTATGGCTACACCTTC

j_call: TRBJ1-2
clone_size: NA
v_call: TRBV7-9
d_call: TRBD1
cdr3_aa: CASTEDRGPYGYTF
cdr3_nt: TGTGCCAGCACCGAGGACAGGGGTCCTTATGGCTACACCTTC

j_call: TRBJ1-5
clone_size: NA
v_call: TRBV29-1
d_call: NA
cdr3_aa: CSVGQGVDQPQHF
cdr3_nt: TGCAGCGTTGGTCAGGGAGTCGATCAGCCCCAGCATTTT

j_call: TRBJ1-2
clone_size: NA
v_call: TRBV27
d_call: NA
cdr3_aa: CASSFAGSQPSYGYTF
cdr3_nt: TGTGCCAGCAGTTTTGCAGGCTCCCAACCCTCCTATGGCTACACCTTC

j_call: TRBJ2-1
clone_size: many
v_call: TRBV11-2
d_call: NA
cdr3_aa: CASKGYNEQFF
cdr3_nt: TGTGCCAGTAAGGGGTACAATGAGCAGTTCTTC

j_call: TRBJ2-3
clone_size: NA
v_call: TRBV18
d_call: NA
cdr3_aa: CASSPKDTQYF
cdr3_nt: TGTGCCAGCTCACCTAAAGATACGCAGTATTTT

j_call: TRBJ1-4
clone_size: NA
v_call: TRBV10-3
d_call: TRBD1
cdr3_aa: CAISPGQGREKLFF
cdr3_nt: TGTGCCATCAGCCCGGGACAGGGGCGTGAAAAACTGTTTTTT

j_call: TRBJ2-6
clone_size: once
v_call: TRBV6-1
d_call: TRBD1
cdr3_aa: CASSVNRGSSGANVLTF
cdr3_nt: TGTGCCAGCAGTGTTAACAGGGGAAGCTCTGGGGCCAACGTCCTGACTTTC

j_call: TRBJ2-7
clone_size: NA
v_call: TRBV30
d_call: NA
cdr3_aa: CAWSDQAYEQYF
cdr3_nt: TGTGCCTGGAGTGATCAGGCCTACGAGCAGTACTTC

j_call: TRBJ2-1
clone_size: NA
v_call: TRBV10-3
d_call: NA
cdr3_aa: CAISGDRYNEQFF
cdr3_nt: TGTGCCATCAGTGGAGACAGATACAATGAGCAGTTCTTC

j_call: TRBJ2-2
clone_size: once
v_call: TRBV25-1
d_call: NA
cdr3_aa: CASSESGIQAGELFF
cdr3_nt: TGTGCCAGCAGTGAAAGCGGTATCCAGGCCGGGGAGCTGTTTTTT

j_call: TRBJ2-7
clone_size: NA
v_call: TRBV14
d_call: NA
cdr3_aa: CASSPGAGVYEQYF
cdr3_nt: TGTGCCAGCAGTCCGGGGGCAGGTGTCTACGAGCAGTACTTC

j_call: TRBJ1-2
clone_size: NA
v_call: TRBV7-9
d_call: NA
cdr3_aa: CASSLAQNGHYGYTF
cdr3_nt: TGTGCCAGCAGCTTAGCGCAAAACGGGCACTATGGCTACACCTTC

j_call: TRBJ2-7
clone_size: NA
v_call: TRBV29-1
d_call: NA
cdr3_aa: CSVETGIAYEQYF
cdr3_nt: TGCAGCGTTGAAACAGGGATCGCCTACGAGCAGTACTTC

j_call: TRBJ2-1
clone_size: NA
v_call: TRBV7-8
d_call: NA
cdr3_aa: CASSFLGYNEQFF
cdr3_nt: TGTGCCAGCAGCTTCCTCGGTTACAATGAGCAGTTCTTC

j_call: TRBJ1-5
clone_size: NA
v_call: TRBV5-8
d_call: TRBD1
cdr3_aa: CASSLGQGARQPQHF
cdr3_nt: TGTGCCAGCAGCTTGGGGCAGGGGGCGAGACAGCCCCAGCATTTT

j_call: TRBJ2-1
clone_size: NA
v_call: TRBV12-5
d_call: TRBD2
cdr3_aa: CASGLTSGGNNEQFF
cdr3_nt: TGTGCTAGTGGTTTGACTAGCGGGGGGAACAATGAGCAGTTCTTC

j_call: TRBJ2-7
clone_size: NA
v_call: TRBV7-2
d_call: TRBD2
cdr3_aa: CASSLERGSSYEQYF
cdr3_nt: TGTGCCAGCAGCTTAGAGCGGGGTAGCTCCTACGAGCAGTACTTC

j_call: TRBJ2-3
clone_size: few
v_call: TRBV11-2
d_call: NA
cdr3_aa: CASSLSRQASTDTQYF
cdr3_nt: TGTGCCAGCAGCTTAAGCCGACAGGCCAGCACAGATACGCAGTATTTT

j_call: TRBJ1-2
clone_size: NA
v_call: TRBV6-5
d_call: NA
cdr3_aa: CASSYRGTYGYTF
cdr3_nt: TGTGCCAGCAGTTACAGAGGGACCTATGGCTACACCTTC

j_call: TRBJ2-1
clone_size: NA
v_call: TRBV2
d_call: NA
cdr3_aa: CASRVSGLYNEQFF
cdr3_nt: TGTGCCAGCAGGGTCTCGGGGCTCTACAATGAGCAGTTCTTC

j_call: TRBJ2-2
clone_size: NA
v_call: TRBV25-1
d_call: NA
cdr3_aa: CASSVLNMNTGELFF
cdr3_nt: TGTGCCAGCAGCGTACTTAATATGAACACCGGGGAGCTGTTTTTT

j_call: TRBJ2-3
clone_size: once
v_call: TRBV5-6
d_call: NA
cdr3_aa: CASSFDLRSRRDTQYF
cdr3_nt: TGTGCCAGCAGCTTTGACTTACGTAGCCGAAGAGATACGCAGTATTTT

j_call: TRBJ2-1
clone_size: medium-sized
v_call: TRBV5-6
d_call: TRBD2
cdr3_aa: CASSLGLAGTNEQFF
cdr3_nt: TGTGCCAGCAGCTTGGGACTAGCGGGGACCAATGAGCAGTTCTTC

j_call: TRBJ1-5
clone_size: NA
v_call: TRBV4-1
d_call: NA
cdr3_aa: CASSQGWDQPQHF
cdr3_nt: TGCGCCAGCAGCCAAGGATGGGATCAGCCCCAGCATTTT

j_call: TRBJ1-1
clone_size: NA
v_call: TRBV6-5
d_call: NA
cdr3_aa: CASRSGQRTEAFF
cdr3_nt: TGTGCCAGCAGATCCGGACAGAGGACTGAAGCTTTCTTT

j_call: TRBJ1-1
clone_size: NA
v_call: TRBV19
d_call: NA
cdr3_aa: CASSIGAHLMNAEAFF
cdr3_nt: TGTGCCAGTAGTATAGGAGCCCATTTGATGAACGCTGAAGCTTTCTTT

j_call: TRBJ1-6
clone_size: NA
v_call: TRBV25-1
d_call: TRBD1
cdr3_aa: CASSEYRGNSPLHF
cdr3_nt: TGTGCCAGCAGTGAGTACAGGGGAAATTCACCCCTCCACTTT

j_call: TRBJ1-2
clone_size: NA
v_call: TRBV12-5
d_call: TRBD1
cdr3_aa: CASGLPPGQGAFF
cdr3_nt: TGTGCTAGTGGTTTACCACCAGGACAGGGGGCTTTCTTC

j_call: TRBJ2-7
clone_size: few
v_call: TRBV30
d_call: NA
cdr3_aa: CAFRDMGEQYF
cdr3_nt: TGTGCCTTTCGGGACATGGGCGAGCAGTACTTC